These 31 T cell receptor beta chains were all obtained from the same sample, sequenced in a study of cytotoxic CD8 clonotypes in ibrutinib-treated CLL. Assay used: immunoSEQ multiplex PCR; TCRdb lists only in-frame clones, some missing. Of 150,000 or so clones listed, 65% to 85% are singletons. Sequenced material: PBMCs, taken after 36 months of ibrutinib treatment. The receptors stem from a human donor with chronic lymphocytic leukemia.

V and J are TRBV6-1 and TRBJ1-4, with D unclear. Germline assignment: CDR1 MNHNS and CDR2 SASEGT. The V end was cut by 6 bases, the J end by 8 bases, with 7 bases between. This CDR3 comprises 11 residues. CDR3 in DNA: TGTGCCAGCAGATTCAGGGAAAAACTGTTTTTT. This translates into CASRFREKLFF.

CDR3 nucleotides: TGTGCCAGCAGTTACTCCACAGCCACCTACGAGCAGTACTTC. Translation: CASSYSTATYEQYF. The genes are TRBV6-6 and TRBJ2-7; D is uncertain. The CDR3 has 14 residues. V gave up 0 bases and J gave up 2 bases, with 8 bases separating them. Germline values: CDR1 MNHNY, CDR2 SVGAGI (reference sequence).

The chain links TRBV5-6 to TRBJ2-7; D gene ambiguous. Per the germline V gene, CDR1 is SGHDT and CDR2 is YYEEEE. The CDR3 sequence is 13 residues long. Trimming removed 4 bases from V and 0 bases from J, with 8 bases in between. The CDR3 loop is CASSATTSYEQYF. The CDR3 DNA follows: TGTGCCAGCAGCGCCACTACCTCCTACGAGCAGTACTTC.

The J gene is TRBJ2-1, the V gene TRBV2; unclear D gene. The germline V gene has CDR1 SNHLY and CDR2 FYNNEI. This CDR3 has 14 residues. With 8 bases removed from V and 6 bases from J, the gap between germline ends came to 17 bases. As DNA, the CDR3 is TGTGCCAGCCTCCGCGAGGTGACCCTCAATGAGCAGTTCTTC. Translating gives CASLREVTLNEQFF.

The chain uses TRBV6-6 and TRBJ2-1, with TRBD2 identical over 7 bases. The germline CDR1 and CDR2 sequences are MNHNY and SVGAGI (reference sequence). The V and J ends lost 0 bases and 7 bases, in that order; junction bases with no gene match: 6. This CDR3 contains 15 residues. The CDR3, as DNA: TGTGCCAGCAGTTACTCGATGGGGAGGGGTAATGAGCAGTTCTTC. As protein: CASSYSMGRGNEQFF.

The chain recombines TRBV28 with TRBJ2-7; tentatively, D is TRBD1 or TRBD2 (5 bases each). From germline, CDR1 is MDHEN and CDR2 SYDVKM. The CDR3 totals 14 residues. V was clipped by 5 bases and J by 3 bases, with 14 bases between them. CDR3 amino acids: CASSLPGDVYEQYF. Written as DNA, the CDR3 is TGTGCCAGCAGTCTCCCCGGGGACGTCTACGAGCAGTACTTC. The whole variable domain, filled in from reference TRBV28 and TRBJ2-7, reads DVKVTQSSRYLVKRTGEKVFLECVQDMDHENMFWYRQDPGLGLRLIYFSYDVKMKEKGDIPEGYSVSREKKERFSLILESASTNQTSMYLCASSLPGDVYEQYFGPGTRLTVT.

The J gene is TRBJ1-4, the V gene TRBV19; D call uncertain. V lost 3 bases, J lost 6 bases, and 8 bases lay in between. The CDR3 extends over 13 amino acids. Germline loops: CDR1 LNHDA, CDR2 SQIVND (reference sequence). CDR3 DNA: TGTGCCAGTAGTATCCCCCCAGATGAAAAACTGTTTTTT. Its protein is CASSIPPDEKLFF.

The chain recombines TRBV5-1 with TRBJ2-3, with no clear D. Germline V gene lookup returns CDR1 SGHRS and CDR2 YFSETQ. V gave up 1 base and J gave up 3 bases, with 6 bases separating them. This CDR3 contains 13 residues. The CDR3 is CASSLKGTDTQYF. The CDR3 DNA sequence: TGCGCCAGCAGCTTGAAGGGAACAGATACGCAGTATTTT. The full variable domain, its missing parts supplied by reference TRBV5-1 and TRBJ2-3, is KAGVTQTPRYLIKTRGQQVTLSCSPISGHRSVSWYQQTPGQGLQFLFEYFSETQRNKGNFPGRFSGRQFSNSRSEMNVSTLELGDSALYLCASSLKGTDTQYFGPGTRLTVL.

This rearrangement joins TRBV27 to TRBJ2-2; D is unclear. Trimming cost V 6 bases and J 0 bases, with 5 bases left between them. CDR1 and CDR2 (germline): MNHEY, SMNVEV (reference sequence). This CDR3 spans 13 amino acids. DNA of the CDR3: TGTGCCAGCAGGAGACCGAACACCGGGGAGCTGTTTTTT. Translation: CASRRPNTGELFF.

V and J are TRBV5-1 and TRBJ2-1; D unclear. CDR1 and CDR2 (germline): SGHRS, YFSETQ. The CDR3 runs 15 residues. V was clipped by 4 bases and J by 1 base, with 12 bases between them. The CDR3 loop is CASSPDPDSYNEQFF. In nucleotides, the CDR3 is TGCGCCAGCAGCCCGGACCCCGATTCCTACAATGAGCAGTTCTTC.

V and J are TRBV5-1 and TRBJ2-3, with TRBD2 identical over 7 bases. The junction had 6 bases not matched to a gene; V was cut back by 2 bases and J by 0 bases. The CDR3 length is 16 residues. In germline, CDR1 is SGHRS, CDR2 YFSETQ. CDR3 amino acids: CASSFPAGSSTDTQYF. The CDR3 DNA reads as TGCGCCAGCAGCTTTCCAGCGGGGAGTAGCACAGATACGCAGTATTTT.

The chain recombines TRBV7-2 with TRBJ2-1, with D perhaps matching TRBD2 (6 bases). The germline V and J ends were trimmed by 1 base and 3 bases, with 13 bases remaining between them. The CDR3 loop spans 16 amino acids. Germline V gives CDR1 SGHTA, CDR2 FQGNSA. CDR3 in DNA: TGTGCCAGCAGCTTAGGTTACGGGAGAGGCTACAATGAGCAGTTCTTC. It specifies CASSLGYGRGYNEQFF. Variable domain in full (rest from reference TRBV7-2 and TRBJ2-1): GAGVSQSPSNKVTEKGKDVELRCDPISGHTALYWYRQSLGQGLEFLIYFQGNSAPDKSGLPSDRFSAERTGGSVSTLTIQRTQQEDSAVYLCASSLGYGRGYNEQFFGPGTRLTVL.

This chain links TRBV10-3 with TRBJ1-5; D possibly corresponds to TRBD1 (6 bases). Germline assignment: CDR1 ENHRY and CDR2 SYGVKD. The CDR3 spans 14 residues. V was cut by 8 bases and J by 3 bases, with 14 bases left in between. This CDR3 reads CAISRTETNQPQHF. The CDR3 DNA reads as TGTGCCATCTCGAGGACAGAGACCAATCAGCCCCAGCATTTT.

V and J are TRBV5-5 and TRBJ2-7; D tentatively fits TRBD1 or TRBD2 (5 bases each). Germline assignment: CDR1 SGHKS and CDR2 YYEKEE (reference sequence). V gave up 0 bases and J gave up 1 base, with 14 bases separating them. The CDR3 consists of 16 residues. The CDR3 is CASSLAPGTLSYEQYF. The CDR3 DNA reads as TGTGCCAGCAGCTTGGCCCCCGGGACCCTATCCTACGAGCAGTACTTC.

The chain employs TRBV5-1 and TRBJ2-1; 9 bases match TRBD2. Germline CDR1 reads SGHRS; CDR2 reads YFSETQ. The CDR3 covers 17 residues. The junction had 8 bases not matched to a gene; V was cut back by 4 bases and J by 0 bases. The CDR3 sequence: CASSKLAGVYSYNEQFF. For the CDR3, the DNA is TGCGCCAGCAGCAAGTTAGCGGGGGTCTACTCCTACAATGAGCAGTTCTTC.

V and J are TRBV15 and TRBJ1-4; D possibly corresponds to TRBD1 (5 bases). This CDR3 has 15 amino acids. CDR1 is LNHNV and CDR2 is YYDKDF in the germline V gene (reference sequence). Trimming left V 2 bases short and J 4 bases short, with 11 bases between. For the CDR3, the DNA is TGTGCCACCAGCAGATCCCGGGACGGTAATGAAAAACTGTTTTTT. Protein: CATSRSRDGNEKLFF. The complete variable domain, with remaining parts taken from reference TRBV15 and TRBJ1-4, reads DAMVIQNPRYQVTQFGKPVTLSCSQTLNHNVMYWYQQKSSQAPKLLFHYYDKDFNNEADTPDNFQSRRPNTSFCFLDIRSPGLGDTAMYLCATSRSRDGNEKLFFGSGTQLSVL.

V and J are TRBV20-1 and TRBJ1-1; D call uncertain. The CDR3 runs 11 residues. Germline-derived CDR1 and CDR2 are DFQATT and SNEGSKA (reference sequence). V lost 6 bases to trimming and J lost 4 bases, with 9 bases between them. The CDR3 protein is CSAQDLTEAFF. DNA for the CDR3: TGCAGTGCCCAGGACCTCACTGAAGCTTTCTTT.

The rearrangement uses TRBV18 and TRBJ2-1, with TRBD2 matching 9 bases. J gave up 9 bases and V 0 bases, and 6 bases lay outside the gene matches. The CDR3 is made up of 15 amino acids. The V gene's germline CDR1 is KGHSH and CDR2 LQKENI. This chain's CDR3 is CASSPPSLAGSEQFF. The DNA for the CDR3 is TGTGCCAGCTCACCACCATCGCTAGCGGGGAGTGAGCAGTTCTTC.

The CDR3 loop is CSVKLAGVPDTQYF. The CDR3, as DNA: TGCAGCGTTAAGCTAGCGGGAGTTCCAGATACGCAGTATTTT. The chain recombines TRBV29-1 with TRBJ2-3; TRBD2 agrees at 10 bases. CDR3 size: 14 residues. Per the germline V gene, CDR1 is SQVTM and CDR2 is ANQGSEA. The junction had 6 bases not matched to a gene; V was cut back by 5 bases and J by 4 bases.

The chain is built from TRBV19 and TRBJ1-2, with 7 bases identical to TRBD1. The germline CDR1 and CDR2 sequences are LNHDA and SQIVND (reference sequence). The CDR3 is 13 amino acids. V gave up 7 bases and J gave up 3 bases; unmatched junction bases: 5. The CDR3 sequence: CASIHTGDYGYTF. CDR3 in DNA: TGTGCCAGTATTCATACAGGGGACTATGGCTACACCTTC. The complete variable domain, with remaining parts taken from reference TRBV19 and TRBJ1-2, reads DGGITQSPKYLFRKEGQNVTLSCEQNLNHDAMYWYRQDPGQGLRLIYYSQIVNDFQKGDIAEGYSVSREKKESFPLTVTSAQKNPTAFYLCASIHTGDYGYTFGSGTRLTVV.

In DNA, the CDR3 is TGTGCCAGCACCCGAGGGGGCAGGGTAGCGGCCTATGGCTACACCTTC. Its protein product is CASTRGGRVAAYGYTF. V is TRBV7-9 and J is TRBJ1-2; 7 bases line up with TRBD1. V lost 7 bases to trimming and J lost 4 bases; unmatched junction nucleotides: 15. This CDR3 has 16 amino acids. Per the germline V gene, CDR1 is SEHNR and CDR2 is FQNEAQ (reference sequence).

This chain connects TRBV27 to TRBJ2-7; unclear D gene. Germline V gene lookup returns CDR1 MNHEY and CDR2 SMNVEV (reference sequence). V was pared by 5 bases and J by 3 bases, with 20 bases between. The CDR3 spans 16 residues. The chain's CDR3 is CASSPSPRAVFYEQYF. CDR3 DNA sequence: TGTGCCAGCAGTCCCTCTCCCCGGGCCGTTTTCTACGAGCAGTACTTC.

This chain joins TRBV19 and TRBJ1-4, with D possibly matching TRBD1 (5 bases). CDR1 and CDR2 from the germline V gene are LNHDA and SQIVND (reference sequence). This CDR3 contains 13 residues. V lost 5 bases and J lost 10, with 14 bases in between. The CDR3 here is CASSQAGIGKLFF. CDR3 in DNA: TGTGCCAGTAGTCAGGCAGGGATCGGAAAACTGTTTTTT.

V and J are TRBV4-1 and TRBJ2-3, with 9 bases aligning to TRBD2. J was trimmed by 2 bases and V by 7 bases; bases with no gene match: 10. CDR3 length: 16 residues. CDR1 is MGHRA and CDR2 is YSYEKL in the germline V gene. CDR3 sequence (DNA): TGCGCCAGCACCCGGAGTCGACTAGCGGACACAGATACGCAGTATTTT. It specifies CASTRSRLADTDTQYF.

V is TRBV5-1 and J is TRBJ2-7; 7 bases are shared with TRBD1. Germline values: CDR1 SGHRS, CDR2 YFSETQ. Trimming removed 3 bases from V and 4 bases from J; junction bases left unmatched: 4. The CDR3 covers 13 residues. Here the CDR3 DNA reads TGCGCCAGCAGCTCTGGGACAGAATACGAGCAGTACTTC. Residues: CASSSGTEYEQYF.

In this sample, this clone turned up a few times. The chain is built from TRBV9 and TRBJ2-2; maybe TRBD2 (5 bases). The germline gives CDR1 SGDLS, CDR2 YYNGEE. The CDR3 length is 14 residues. The V end was cut by 4 bases, the J end by 1 base, with 8 bases between. The CDR3 region is CASSPSGNTGELFF. In DNA, the CDR3 is TGTGCCAGCAGCCCGAGCGGGAACACCGGGGAGCTGTTTTTT.

The chain recombines TRBV7-8 with TRBJ2-1; 8 bases fit TRBD2. The germline V gene has CDR1 SGHVS and CDR2 FQNEAQ. The CDR3 is made up of 13 amino acids. V trimming: 5 bases; J trimming: 7 bases; junction bases outside the gene matches: 4. The CDR3 here is CASSTAGGNEQFF. The CDR3 DNA follows: TGTGCCAGCAGCACGGCGGGGGGTAATGAGCAGTTCTTC.

The rearrangement links TRBV9 to TRBJ1-2; D gene ambiguous. The CDR3 has 13 residues. Germline loops: CDR1 SGDLS, CDR2 YYNGEE. Trimming took off 3 bases at V and 8 bases at J, with 14 bases between the two ends. The DNA of the CDR3 is TGTGCCAGCAGCGGAGGACCCTGGCAAGGCTACACCTTC. It codes for CASSGGPWQGYTF.

The V call is TRBV5-1, the J call TRBJ2-7; possibly TRBD1 for D (6 bases). V was shortened by 2 bases and J by 6 bases, with 12 bases between the two germline ends. Germline CDR1 SGHRS, CDR2 YFSETQ. The CDR3 is 13 residues long. The CDR3 here is CASSLTGSSEQYF. In DNA, the CDR3 is TGCGCCAGCAGCTTAACAGGGTCCAGCGAGCAGTACTTC.

The chain has TRBV29-1 and TRBJ1-6; D gene unclear. The germline V gene has CDR1 SQVTM and CDR2 ANQGSEA. The CDR3 has 14 amino acids. V was pared by 6 bases and J by 7 bases, with 16 bases between. The CDR3 bases are TGCAGCGTCGAACCAAGATCGGGAAATTCACCCCTCCACTTT. Residues: CSVEPRSGNSPLHF.

V usage is TRBV15 and J usage is TRBJ1-1; D is uncertain. The CDR3 is made up of 12 amino acids. Trimming pared 1 base from V and 5 bases from J, leaving 5 bases between. Germline V gene lookup returns CDR1 LNHNV and CDR2 YYDKDF (reference sequence). The CDR3 sequence is CATSRVGTEAFF. The CDR3 nucleotides are TGTGCCACCAGCAGAGTCGGGACTGAAGCTTTCTTT.